A single sample is the source of the 7 T cell receptor beta chains below, sequenced in a study of T cells in tuberculosis. Time point specified: new active TB diagnosis, blood taken before or within 7 days of starting treatment. Using immunoSEQ multiplex PCR, the repertoire was profiled, and TCRdb retains in-frame clones only, with some absent. The repertoire holds tens of thousands of clones, with 70% to 90% as singletons. The material sequenced was PBMCs, taken at tuberculosis diagnosis. The receptors were gathered from an adult with tuberculosis.

V is TRBV5-4 and J is TRBJ2-1, with 7 nucleotides matching TRBD1. V lost 4 bases to trimming and J lost 8 bases; unmatched junction nucleotides: 15. The CDR3 runs 16 residues. Per the germline V gene, CDR1 is SGHNT and CDR2 is YYREEE (reference sequence). The DNA of the CDR3 is TGTGCCAGCAGCCAATGGACAGGACCGAGACCCGATGAGCAGTTCTTC. Amino acids: CASSQWTGPRPDEQFF.

The gene calls are TRBV29-1 and TRBJ2-7; tentatively, D is TRBD1 (5 bases). V was trimmed by 2 bases and J by 6 bases, leaving 8 bases between them. This CDR3 is 11 amino acids long. In germline, CDR1 is SQVTM, CDR2 ANQGSEA. CDR3 sequence reads: CSVEQGREQYF. CDR3 DNA sequence: TGCAGCGTTGAACAGGGTCGCGAGCAGTACTTC.

The J gene is TRBJ2-7, the V gene TRBV9, with 9 bases aligning to TRBD2. There are 16 residues in the CDR3. J was trimmed by 6 bases and V by 0 bases; bases with no gene match: 10. Germline CDR1 SGDLS, CDR2 YYNGEE. CDR3 coding DNA: TGTGCCAGCAGCGTAGGTAGTAGCGGGAGTTCTTCCGAGCAGTACTTC. Its translation: CASSVGSSGSSSEQYF.

The genes are TRBV4-1 and TRBJ1-2; possible D gene TRBD1, 5 bases. The germline V and J ends were trimmed by 0 bases and 8 bases, with 16 bases remaining between them. This CDR3 is 15 amino acids long. Per the germline V gene, CDR1 is MGHRA and CDR2 is YSYEKL. Here the CDR3 reads CASSQETGVTRGYTF. CDR3 nucleotides: TGCGCCAGCAGCCAAGAAACGGGGGTGACAAGAGGCTACACCTTC.

The chain uses TRBV25-1 and TRBJ2-2; 9 positions match TRBD1. The CDR3 is made up of 16 amino acids. CDR1 is MGHDK, CDR2 SYGVNS, per germline. With 3 bases clipped from V and 2 bases from J, the junction kept 4 bases outside the gene matches. The CDR3, as DNA: TGTGCCAGCAGTGACCGGGACAGGGTTAACACCGGGGAGCTGTTTTTT. It yields the protein CASSDRDRVNTGELFF.

The CDR3 here is CASSYGLRTEAFF. Here the CDR3 DNA reads TGTGCCAGCAGTTACGGGCTCCGGACTGAAGCTTTCTTT. J is TRBJ1-1 and V is TRBV6-5; D gene uncertain. The CDR3 runs to 13 residues. Germline CDR1 reads MNHEY; CDR2 reads SVGAGI. V gave up 2 bases and J gave up 5 bases, with 9 bases separating them.

J is TRBJ1-1 and V is TRBV6-5; D not resolved. CDR3 size: 13 residues. From germline, CDR1 is MNHEY and CDR2 SVGAGI. The V and J ends lost 8 bases and 1 base respectively, with 11 bases between them. The CDR3 region has the DNA TGTGCCAGCGGAGATTTGGGGAACACTGAAGCTTTCTTT. Its protein is CASGDLGNTEAFF.